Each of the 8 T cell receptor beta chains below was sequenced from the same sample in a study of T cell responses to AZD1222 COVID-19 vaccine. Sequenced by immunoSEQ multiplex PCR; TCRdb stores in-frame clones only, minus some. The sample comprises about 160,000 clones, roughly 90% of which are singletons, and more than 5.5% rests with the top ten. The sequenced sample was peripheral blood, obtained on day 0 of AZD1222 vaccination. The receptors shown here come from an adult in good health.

The CDR3 is CASSLRGRNTEAFF. CDR3 DNA sequence: TGTGCCAGCAGCTTAAGAGGGCGGAACACTGAAGCTTTCTTT. V gene TRBV11-2 combines with J gene TRBJ1-1; D uncertain. Germline assignment: CDR1 SGHAT and CDR2 FQNNGV. V lost 2 bases to trimming and J lost 1 base, with 8 bases between them. This CDR3 is built from 14 residues.

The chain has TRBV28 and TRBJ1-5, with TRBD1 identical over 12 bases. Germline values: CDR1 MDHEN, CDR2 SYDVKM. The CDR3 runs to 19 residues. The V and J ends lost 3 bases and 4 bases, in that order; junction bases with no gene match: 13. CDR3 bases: TGTGCCAGCAGTTTGTTCGTCCGGGACAGGGGGCTGAGGAATCAGCCCCAGCATTTT. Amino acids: CASSLFVRDRGLRNQPQHF.

The CDR3 coding sequence is TGTGCCACCAGCAGCCGAAGACAGGGGAATGAAAAACTGTTTTTT. Its translation is CATSSRRQGNEKLFF. This chain connects TRBV15 to TRBJ1-4; 8 bases fit TRBD1. The germline V gene encodes CDR1 LNHNV and CDR2 YYDKDF (reference sequence). The CDR3 contains 15 residues. With V trimmed by 3 bases and J by 5 bases, 5 bases remained unmatched.

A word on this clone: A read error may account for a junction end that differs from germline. DNA of the CDR3: TGTGCCAGCAGTATATGGACTAGCGGGTTCACAGATACGCAGTATTTT. This translates into CASSIWTSGFTDTQYF. J is TRBJ2-3 and V is TRBV28, with 11 nucleotides matching TRBD2. Per germline, CDR1 MDHEN and CDR2 SYDVKM. This CDR3 spans 16 amino acids.

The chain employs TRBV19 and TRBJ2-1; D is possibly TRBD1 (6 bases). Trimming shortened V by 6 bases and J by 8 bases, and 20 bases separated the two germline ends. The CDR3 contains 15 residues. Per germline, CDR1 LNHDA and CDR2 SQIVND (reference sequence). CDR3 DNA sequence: TGTGCCAGTAGCCAGCCAGGGGTTTTAAGGGATGAGCAGTTCTTC. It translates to CASSQPGVLRDEQFF.

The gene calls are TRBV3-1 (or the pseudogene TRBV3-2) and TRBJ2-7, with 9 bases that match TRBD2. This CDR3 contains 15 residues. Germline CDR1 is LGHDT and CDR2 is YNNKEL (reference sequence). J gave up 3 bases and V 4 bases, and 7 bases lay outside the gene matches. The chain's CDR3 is CASSPPAGGHYEQYF. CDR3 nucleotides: TGTGCCAGCAGCCCCCCAGCGGGGGGCCACTACGAGCAGTACTTC.

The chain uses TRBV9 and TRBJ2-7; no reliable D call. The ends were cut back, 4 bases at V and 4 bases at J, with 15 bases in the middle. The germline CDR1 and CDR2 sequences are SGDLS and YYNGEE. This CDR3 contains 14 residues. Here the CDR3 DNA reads TGTGCCAGCAGCCCCGAGGCAGGCCCATACGAGCAGTACTTC. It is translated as CASSPEAGPYEQYF.

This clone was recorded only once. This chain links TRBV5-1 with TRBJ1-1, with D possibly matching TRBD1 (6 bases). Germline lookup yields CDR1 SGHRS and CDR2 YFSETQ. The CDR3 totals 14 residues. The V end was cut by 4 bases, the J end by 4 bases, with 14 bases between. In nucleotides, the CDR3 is TGCGCCAGCAGCGGGGGGCCGGGGAGCACTGAAGCTTTCTTT. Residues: CASSGGPGSTEAFF.